These 23 T cell receptor beta chains were sequenced from one sample in a study of identical twins. Using its own MiXCR run on the 5' RACE reads, TCRdb lists one record per CDR3 protein. The repertoire holds about 530,000 distinct CDR3 sequences, with 20% to 25% as singletons. These same records also appear under a second study, on yellow fever vaccine responses in identical twins.

What was sequenced was CD4+ T cells sorted from blood. The source is a woman aged 18-29 years in good health.

This clonotype has a handful of counts. This chain uses TRBV12-3 or TRBV12-4 with TRBJ2-4, with TRBD1 identical over 11 bases. The CDR3 has 18 amino acids. V shed 8 bases, J shed 2 bases, and the junction held 14 bases outside the gene matches. The CDR3 coding sequence is TGTGCCAGCCCGACCGGGACAGGGGGTATCAAAACCAAAAACATTCAGTACTTC. Its protein product is CASPTGTGGIKTKNIQYF.

This clonotype was seen ten or more times. The J gene is TRBJ2-3, the V gene TRBV5-1; no definite D call. Trimming stripped 6 bases from V and 4 bases from J, with 12 bases between. CDR1 is SGHRS, CDR2 YFSETQ, per germline. This CDR3 region has 13 residues. The DNA of the CDR3 is TGCGCCAGCAACGTCGACGCGGCAGATACGCAGTATTTT. Its protein product is CASNVDAADTQYF.

This chain connects TRBV9 to TRBJ2-1; the D gene could be TRBD1 or TRBD2 (5 bases each). V was shortened by 4 bases and J by 9 bases, with 14 bases between the two germline ends. CDR1 is SGDLS, CDR2 YYNGEE, per germline. This CDR3 comprises 13 residues. The DNA for the CDR3 is TGTGCCAGCAGCACCGGGACGGCTAGTGAGCAGTTCTTC. It encodes CASSTGTASEQFF. The full variable domain, completed using reference TRBV9 and TRBJ2-1, is DSGVTQTPKHLITATGQRVTLRCSPRSGDLSVYWYQQSLDQGLQFLIQYYNGEERAKGNILERFSAQQFPDLHSELNLSSLELGDSALYFCASSTGTASEQFFGPGTRLTVL.

This clonotype was found a few times. This chain uses TRBV14 with TRBJ2-1; 7 nucleotides line up with TRBD2. CDR1 SGHDN and CDR2 FVKESK come from the germline V gene. The CDR3 length is 17 residues. Trimming took 0 bases from V and 4 from J; bases not matched to a gene: 9. CDR3 in DNA: TGTGCCAGCAGCCAAGATTCTCCGGGGGGACTATACAATGAGCAGTTCTTC. Encoded protein: CASSQDSPGGLYNEQFF.

The V gene is TRBV6-1, the J gene TRBJ2-2, with D perhaps TRBD1 (5 bases). CDR3 length: 15 residues. Germline values: CDR1 MNHNS, CDR2 SASEGT. The ends were cut back, 2 bases at V and 4 bases at J, with 11 bases in the middle. The CDR3 spells CASSEHPRATGELFF. The CDR3 DNA is TGTGCCAGCAGTGAACACCCCAGGGCCACCGGGGAGCTGTTTTTT.

This clonotype was recorded at least ten times. The V and J genes are TRBV5-1 and TRBJ1-1; TRBD1 is a possible D gene (6 bases). CDR1 and CDR2 from the germline V gene are SGHRS and YFSETQ. V lost 2 bases, J lost 1 base, and 9 bases lay in between. The CDR3 runs to 14 residues. The CDR3: CASSFRGRNTEAFF. CDR3 nucleotides: TGCGCCAGCAGCTTCCGGGGGCGGAACACTGAAGCTTTCTTT. The entire variable domain, with the rest obtained from reference TRBV5-1 and TRBJ1-1, is as follows: KAGVTQTPRYLIKTRGQQVTLSCSPISGHRSVSWYQQTPGQGLQFLFEYFSETQRNKGNFPGRFSGRQFSNSRSEMNVSTLELGDSALYLCASSFRGRNTEAFFGQGTRLTVV.

V usage is TRBV7-8 and J usage is TRBJ1-1; perhaps TRBD1 as D (6 bases). V lost 4 bases and J 1 base, leaving 13 bases between the germline ends. Germline V gene data show CDR1 as SGHVS and CDR2 as FQNEAQ. This CDR3 spans 15 amino acids. The CDR3 reads CASSSTGTTNTEAFF. DNA of the CDR3: TGTGCCAGCAGCTCTACCGGGACAACGAACACTGAAGCTTTCTTT.

This clonotype has a handful of counts. V gene TRBV20-1 combines with J gene TRBJ2-7, with unresolved D. V was cut by 6 bases and J by 4 bases, with 4 bases left in between. The CDR3 runs 9 residues. Germline V gene data show CDR1 as DFQATT and CDR2 as SNEGSKA (reference sequence). In nucleotides, the CDR3 is TGCAGTGCCGGATACGAGCAGTACGTC. It specifies CSAGYEQYV.

This clonotype was picked up a small number of times. The chain couples TRBV5-1 to TRBJ1-4; D is possibly TRBD1 (6 bases). V lost 4 bases to trimming and J lost 10 bases, with 20 bases between them. From germline, CDR1 is SGHRS and CDR2 YFSETQ. The CDR3 is 15 amino acids. CDR3 in amino acids: CASSPTDSLGGKLFF. In DNA form, the CDR3 reads TGCGCCAGCAGCCCCACGGACAGTTTAGGAGGAAAACTGTTTTTT.

This clonotype was counted between two and nine times. V and J are TRBV20-1 and TRBJ1-4; the D gene is possibly TRBD1 (6 bases). The V and J ends lost 1 base and 10 bases respectively, with 13 bases between them. The germline CDR1 and CDR2 sequences are DFQATT and SNEGSKA (reference sequence). This CDR3 has 13 amino acids. CDR3 bases: TGCAGTGCTAGAGTCCTCATGGGGGCAAAACTGTTTTTT. As protein: CSARVLMGAKLFF.

CDR3 in amino acids: CASSLSAKPDPFF. In nucleotides, the CDR3 is TGTGCCAGCAGTTTATCGGCCAAGCCTGACCCGTTCTTC. The chain is built from TRBV28 and TRBJ2-1; D gene ambiguous. V shed 1 base and J shed 15 bases, with 16 bases lying between them. This CDR3 has 13 residues. Germline V gene data show CDR1 as MDHEN and CDR2 as SYDVKM.

Note on this clonotype: A read error may account for a junction end that differs from germline. The V and J genes are TRBV20-1 and TRBJ2-7, with D unresolved. This CDR3 has 13 amino acids. From germline, CDR1 is DFQATT and CDR2 SNEGSKA (reference sequence). The CDR3 sequence: CSARAPSAYEQYF. CDR3 coding DNA: TGCAGTGCTAGAGCCCCGTCAGCATACGAGCAGTACTTT.

This clonotype was seen a few times. The V and J genes are TRBV20-1 and TRBJ2-5; 11 bases map to TRBD2. Germline loops: CDR1 DFQATT, CDR2 SNEGSKA (reference sequence). The CDR3 loop spans 15 amino acids. V lost 3 bases to trimming and J lost 5 bases; unmatched junction nucleotides: 8. In DNA form, the CDR3 reads TGCAGTGCTAGCGGGACTAGCGGTCCTCAGGAGACCCAGTACTTC. It specifies CSASGTSGPQETQYF.

This rearrangement joins TRBV5-1 to TRBJ1-1; 7 bases agree with TRBD1. The germline gives CDR1 SGHRS, CDR2 YFSETQ. V trimming: 4 bases; J trimming: 5 bases; junction bases outside the gene matches: 11. The CDR3 contains 15 residues. CDR3 sequence (DNA): TGCGCCAGCAGCCTATCTGGCCCAGGGGGTACTGAAGCTTTCTTT. As protein: CASSLSGPGGTEAFF.

The genes are TRBV10-3 and TRBJ2-1, with D tentatively TRBD1 or TRBD2 (5 bases each). The CDR3 is made up of 13 amino acids. Germline V lookup: CDR1 ENHRY, CDR2 SYGVKD. V lost 4 bases and J lost 12, with 16 bases in between. This chain's CDR3 is CAISGGPENRQFF. CDR3 DNA sequence: TGTGCCATCAGTGGGGGACCCGAAAATAGGCAGTTCTTC.

The V gene is TRBV9, the J gene TRBJ2-5, with D hard to call. V shed 4 bases and J shed 0 bases, with 16 bases lying between them. Germline-derived CDR1 and CDR2 are SGDLS and YYNGEE. This CDR3 has 16 amino acids. The CDR3 region is CASSPTLATYQETQYF. The CDR3 nucleotides are TGTGCCAGCAGCCCCACCCTCGCGACATACCAAGAGACCCAGTACTTC.

The chain links TRBV12-3 or TRBV12-4 to TRBJ2-5; D gene ambiguous. Deletions cut 1 base from V and 5 bases from J, with 11 bases between. The CDR3 totals 14 residues. The CDR3 region is CASSLDSPRETQYF. The CDR3 region has the DNA TGTGCCAGCAGTTTAGACAGCCCTAGGGAGACCCAGTACTTC.

This clonotype was observed a handful of times. CDR3 amino acids: CASSLGKGQGGETQYF. The CDR3 DNA reads as TGTGCCAGCAGCTTAGGCAAAGGACAGGGAGGAGAGACCCAGTACTTC. The chain carries TRBV11-3 and TRBJ2-5; 8 bases fit TRBD1. V lost 1 base, J lost 4 bases, and 8 bases stayed unmatched. Germline CDR1 and CDR2: SGHNT and YENEEA. The CDR3 has 16 residues.

A single count supports this clonotype. The rearrangement uses TRBV6-1 and TRBJ2-1, with 10 bases fitting TRBD2. The germline V gene has CDR1 MNHNS and CDR2 SASEGT. V lost 8 bases, J lost 4 bases, and 8 bases stayed unmatched. The CDR3 is 15 residues long. The CDR3 DNA sequence: TGTGCCAGCCGAGGGGCTAGCGGGGGATACAATGAGCAGTTCTTC. This sequence encodes CASRGASGGYNEQFF.

The J gene is TRBJ1-3, the V gene TRBV5-6; a weak D match, TRBD1 (5 bases). V was cut by 4 bases and J by 0 bases, with 17 bases left in between. The CDR3 sequence is 17 residues long. The germline CDR1 and CDR2 sequences are SGHDT and YYEEEE. In DNA form, the CDR3 reads TGTGCCAGCAGCCGCCCTGGGGCCCCTAGCTCTGGAAACACCATATATTTT. Its translation: CASSRPGAPSSGNTIYF.

The J gene is TRBJ2-3, the V gene TRBV5-4, with 8 bases identical to TRBD1. The CDR3 runs to 15 residues. Trimming cost V 1 base and J 7 bases; bases outside gene matches: 8. Germline values: CDR1 SGHNT, CDR2 YYREEE (reference sequence). This chain's CDR3 is CASSLSQGAINTQYF. CDR3 coding DNA: TGTGCCAGCAGCTTGTCTCAGGGGGCGATTAATACGCAGTATTTT.

The chain joins TRBV6-1 to TRBJ2-2; a weak D match, TRBD1 (6 bases). CDR3 length: 16 residues. V was cut by 5 bases and J by 0 bases, with 13 bases left in between. Germline CDR1 is MNHNS and CDR2 is SASEGT. The CDR3 is CASSRGQHANTGELFF. CDR3 in DNA: TGTGCCAGCAGTCGCGGACAGCACGCGAACACCGGGGAGCTGTTTTTT.

This clonotype was observed a handful of times. The chain uses TRBV15 and TRBJ2-7; no clear D. Looked up from germline, CDR1 is LNHNV and CDR2 is YYDKDF (reference sequence). Trimming cost V 1 base and J 4 bases, with 17 bases left between them. CDR3 length: 16 residues. The CDR3 DNA is TGTGCCACCAGCAGAGCGGACCGGGTCCCTGATTACGAGCAGTACTTC. Its protein is CATSRADRVPDYEQYF.